These T cell receptor beta chains were read from a single sample in a study of technical replicates of blood from several donors. Libraries were prepared by immunoSEQ multiplex PCR; TCRdb keeps only in-frame clonotypes and omits some of them. The sample yields approximately 94,000 clones, less than 96% seen once. Sequencing input: T cells isolated from PBMCs. These receptors all stem from a human donor in good health. The CDR3 runs from the conserved cysteine through the conserved F or W. D genes are given only for firm matches. Size tells how often a clone was seen (once, few, many) or the class of an expanded clone, and some rows leave it out.

d_call: TRBD1; j_call: TRBJ2-7; clone_size: few; v_call: TRBV4-2; cdr3_nt: TGTGCCAGCAGCCAAGTGACGAGGGGGCACGGGGAGCAGTACTTC; cdr3_aa: CASSQVTRGHGEQYF
d_call: -; j_call: TRBJ2-3; clone_size: -; v_call: TRBV28; cdr3_nt: TGTGCCAGCAGTTCCCTGCTAGGCTCAGATACGCAGTATTTT; cdr3_aa: CASSSLLGSDTQYF
d_call: -; j_call: TRBJ1-3; clone_size: -; v_call: TRBV30; cdr3_nt: TGTGCCTGGACAGGAAACTCTGGAAACACCATATATTTT; cdr3_aa: CAWTGNSGNTIYF
d_call: -; j_call: TRBJ1-5; clone_size: -; v_call: TRBV5-5; cdr3_nt: TGTGCCAGCAGCTTGTTAACGTCTCAACAACCCCAGCATTTT; cdr3_aa: CASSLLTSQQPQHF
d_call: -; j_call: TRBJ2-1; clone_size: once; v_call: TRBV30; cdr3_nt: TGTGCCTGGAGTGTACTATCCTACAATGAGCAGTTCTTC; cdr3_aa: CAWSVLSYNEQFF
d_call: TRBD2; j_call: TRBJ2-3; clone_size: -; v_call: TRBV9; cdr3_nt: TGTGCCAGCAGCGGAATAGCGGGCCCCACAGATACGCAGTATTTT; cdr3_aa: CASSGIAGPTDTQYF
d_call: TRBD1; j_call: TRBJ1-2; clone_size: -; v_call: TRBV5-1; cdr3_nt: TGCGCCAGCAGCTTGGGACAGGGCTTAATTGATGGCTACACCTTC; cdr3_aa: CASSLGQGLIDGYTF
d_call: -; j_call: TRBJ2-5; clone_size: -; v_call: TRBV12-2; cdr3_nt: TGTGCAAGTCGCTTAGCGATTTCGGTTTATAGCGGGACTGAGCAAGAGACCCAGTACTTC; cdr3_aa: CASRLAISVYSGTEQETQYF
d_call: -; j_call: TRBJ2-1; clone_size: -; v_call: TRBV27; cdr3_nt: TGTGCCAGCAGTTTAACGGGAGTTCCGTACAATGAGCAGTTCTTC; cdr3_aa: CASSLTGVPYNEQFF
d_call: TRBD2; j_call: TRBJ2-5; clone_size: -; v_call: TRBV6-4; cdr3_nt: TGTGCCAGCAGTGAAGGTGCTAGCGGGAGTGGAAAGACCCAGTACTTC; cdr3_aa: CASSEGASGSGKTQYF
d_call: -; j_call: TRBJ2-5; clone_size: -; v_call: TRBV2; cdr3_nt: TGTGCCAGCAGTGATTCGGCTAGCGAACAAGAGACCCAGTACTTC; cdr3_aa: CASSDSASEQETQYF
d_call: -; j_call: TRBJ2-2; clone_size: once; v_call: TRBV7-2; cdr3_nt: TGTGCCAGCAGCTTAATGGGAGGTGGGAACACCGGGGAGCTGTTTTTT; cdr3_aa: CASSLMGGGNTGELFF
d_call: TRBD1; j_call: TRBJ2-5; clone_size: -; v_call: TRBV7-2; cdr3_nt: TGTGCCAGCAGCCGGGACAGGAGTTTCCAAGAGACCCAGTACTTC; cdr3_aa: CASSRDRSFQETQYF
d_call: -; j_call: TRBJ2-3; clone_size: -; v_call: TRBV21-1; cdr3_nt: TGTGCCAGCAGCAAGTCGCGCGTCCGCACAGATACGCAGTATTTT; cdr3_aa: CASSKSRVRTDTQYF
d_call: -; j_call: TRBJ2-5; clone_size: -; v_call: TRBV10-3; cdr3_nt: TGTGCCACTAGACAGGAGATCGGGACCCAGTACTTC; cdr3_aa: CATRQEIGTQYF
d_call: -; j_call: TRBJ1-3; clone_size: -; v_call: TRBV9; cdr3_nt: TGTGCCAGCAGCGCGGGGGACGGGACCTCTGGAAACACCATATATTTT; cdr3_aa: CASSAGDGTSGNTIYF
d_call: -; j_call: TRBJ1-2; clone_size: -; v_call: TRBV27; cdr3_nt: TGTGCCAGCAGTTTCGCATTCCCGGGACAACAAGGGGGCTACACCTTC; cdr3_aa: CASSFAFPGQQGGYTF
d_call: TRBD2; j_call: TRBJ2-3; clone_size: -; v_call: TRBV28; cdr3_nt: TGTGCCAGCAGTTTTCTGGCGGGAGGGGATACGCAGTATTTT; cdr3_aa: CASSFLAGGDTQYF
d_call: -; j_call: TRBJ2-5; clone_size: -; v_call: TRBV10-1; cdr3_nt: TGCGCCAGCAGTGAGAGTGTACCGGGACTGACACAAGAGACCCAGTACTTC; cdr3_aa: CASSESVPGLTQETQYF
d_call: -; j_call: TRBJ2-1; clone_size: -; v_call: TRBV7-3; cdr3_nt: TGTGCCAGCAGCTCCAAAGGGGCCGTCCCCAATGAGCAGTTCTTC; cdr3_aa: CASSSKGAVPNEQFF
d_call: TRBD2; j_call: TRBJ2-3; clone_size: -; v_call: TRBV27; cdr3_nt: TGTGCCAGCAGTTTAAGCGGGATAGGCACAGATACGCAGTATTTT; cdr3_aa: CASSLSGIGTDTQYF
d_call: -; j_call: TRBJ1-1; clone_size: once; v_call: TRBV11-3; cdr3_nt: TGTGCCAGCAGCTCGTACGCAGGGGACACTGAAGCTTTCTTT; cdr3_aa: CASSSYAGDTEAFF
d_call: -; j_call: TRBJ1-1; clone_size: -; v_call: TRBV6-5; cdr3_nt: TGTGCCAGCAGTCCGGGATCTTGGACTGAAGCTTTCTTT; cdr3_aa: CASSPGSWTEAFF
d_call: TRBD1; j_call: TRBJ1-3; clone_size: once; v_call: TRBV5-1; cdr3_nt: TGCGCCAGCAGCTTGGCACAGGGGGCAGCTGGAGGAAACACCATATATTTT; cdr3_aa: CASSLAQGAAGGNTIYF
d_call: -; j_call: TRBJ2-2; clone_size: -; v_call: TRBV6-5; cdr3_nt: TGTGCCACAAACAGGGCGAACACCGGGGAGCTGTTTTTT; cdr3_aa: CATNRANTGELFF
d_call: -; j_call: TRBJ1-1; clone_size: -; v_call: TRBV19; cdr3_nt: TGTGCCAGTAGTACTCACAGCCTGAACACTGAAGCTTTCTTT; cdr3_aa: CASSTHSLNTEAFF
d_call: TRBD1; j_call: TRBJ2-7; clone_size: -; v_call: TRBV28; cdr3_nt: TGTGCCAGCAGTTCTGGACAGGGAGCGTACGAGCAGTACTTC; cdr3_aa: CASSSGQGAYEQYF
d_call: -; j_call: TRBJ2-7; clone_size: -; v_call: TRBV7-8; cdr3_nt: TGTGCCAGCAGCTTAAATCCAGCGACCCCCTACGAGCAGTACTTC; cdr3_aa: CASSLNPATPYEQYF
d_call: -; j_call: TRBJ1-4; clone_size: -; v_call: TRBV30; cdr3_nt: TGTGCCTGGAGTGTGGGGACATCGGGAAAACTGTTTTTT; cdr3_aa: CAWSVGTSGKLFF
d_call: -; j_call: TRBJ2-5; clone_size: -; v_call: TRBV11-3; cdr3_nt: TGTGCCAGCAGCTTACAGGGGCCAGGGGAGACCCAGTACTTC; cdr3_aa: CASSLQGPGETQYF
d_call: TRBD2; j_call: TRBJ2-3; clone_size: -; v_call: TRBV5-1; cdr3_nt: TGCGCCAGCAGCTCCGGACTAGCGGGAAACACAGATACGCAGTATTTT; cdr3_aa: CASSSGLAGNTDTQYF
d_call: TRBD2; j_call: TRBJ2-1; clone_size: once; v_call: TRBV6-6; cdr3_nt: TGTGCCAGCACGAGCGGGGGACACAATGAGCAGTTCTTC; cdr3_aa: CASTSGGHNEQFF
d_call: -; j_call: TRBJ2-1; clone_size: once; v_call: TRBV19; cdr3_nt: TGTGCCAGTAATAGACAGGTTGTGAGCAATGAGCAGTTCTTC; cdr3_aa: CASNRQVVSNEQFF
d_call: TRBD2; j_call: TRBJ2-5; clone_size: -; v_call: TRBV19; cdr3_nt: TGTGCCAGTAGTACGGGGACTAGCGAAGAGACCCAGTACTTC; cdr3_aa: CASSTGTSEETQYF
d_call: -; j_call: TRBJ1-1; clone_size: -; v_call: TRBV7-2; cdr3_nt: TGTGCCAGCAGCTTAGTTCGGGGGTCGACTGAAGCTTTCTTT; cdr3_aa: CASSLVRGSTEAFF
d_call: -; j_call: TRBJ2-7; clone_size: -; v_call: TRBV11-3; cdr3_nt: TGTGCCAGCAGCTTAGTTGCAGGGCTCTACGAGCAGTACTTC; cdr3_aa: CASSLVAGLYEQYF
d_call: TRBD2; j_call: TRBJ2-3; clone_size: -; v_call: TRBV5-1; cdr3_nt: TGCGCCAGCAGCTTGAATGCAGCGGGGTCTACAGATACGCAGTATTTT; cdr3_aa: CASSLNAAGSTDTQYF
d_call: -; j_call: TRBJ1-1; clone_size: -; v_call: TRBV6-1; cdr3_nt: TGTGCCAGCAGTGAAAGAGACAGGCGATGGAACACTGAAGCTTTCTTT; cdr3_aa: CASSERDRRWNTEAFF
d_call: TRBD2; j_call: TRBJ2-3; clone_size: -; v_call: TRBV7-3; cdr3_nt: TGTGCCAGCAGCCAAGGGGGACTAGCGGTTAGCACAGATACGCAGTATTTT; cdr3_aa: CASSQGGLAVSTDTQYF
d_call: TRBD1; j_call: TRBJ2-7; clone_size: -; v_call: TRBV27; cdr3_nt: TGTGCCAGCAGTTTAGCAGGGGGAAGCTCCTACGAGCAGTACTTC; cdr3_aa: CASSLAGGSSYEQYF
d_call: TRBD2; j_call: TRBJ2-2; clone_size: -; v_call: TRBV6-5; cdr3_nt: TGTGCCAGCAGGGGTAGCGGGGTGAACACCGGGGAGCTGTTTTTT; cdr3_aa: CASRGSGVNTGELFF